The 11 T cell receptor beta chains reported below all come from one sample, sequenced in a study of blood T cell repertoires in COVID-19. Sequencing used immunoSEQ multiplex PCR; TCRdb keeps in-frame clones, though not all of them. The sample has over 150,000 clones, approximately 91% seen once. Sequenced input: peripheral blood. These receptors were collected from a man aged 50-59 years with COVID-19, enrolled during active disease.

In this sample, this clone turned up a few times. This chain uses TRBV4-2 with TRBJ1-2; D remains unclear. The CDR3 spans 13 residues. The germline CDR1 and CDR2 sequences are LGHNA and YNFKEQ. Trimming removed 7 bases from V and 2 bases from J, with 11 bases in between. For the CDR3, the DNA is TGTGCCAGCAAGTCCGCAGGAAACTATGGCTACACCTTC. Translation gives CASKSAGNYGYTF.

This sequence joins TRBV30 and TRBJ1-4; no definite D call. There are 16 residues in the CDR3. Per germline, CDR1 GTSNPN and CDR2 SVGIG (reference sequence). Trimming shortened V by 0 bases and J by 8 bases, and 19 bases separated the two germline ends. The CDR3 here is CAWSVGDRFGSEKLFF. In DNA, the CDR3 is TGTGCCTGGAGTGTAGGTGATCGGTTTGGTAGCGAAAAACTGTTTTTT.

J is TRBJ2-7 and V is TRBV21-1; TRBD1, as called in the table, went unchecked against the DNA. TRBV21-1 is flagged as a pseudogene. CDR3 length: 11 residues. This CDR3 reads CAPRGTYEQYF. CDR3 in DNA: TGTGCCCCCAGGGGGACCTACGAGCAGTACTTC.

The chain joins TRBV18 to TRBJ2-6; 8 nucleotides line up with TRBD1. The CDR3 runs to 16 residues. Germline loops: CDR1 KGHSH, CDR2 LQKENI. The trim removed 0 bases at V and 2 bases at J, leaving 0 bases unmatched. CDR3 residues: CASSPPGQAGANVLTF. The CDR3 coding sequence is TGTGCCAGCTCACCACCGGGACAGGCTGGGGCCAACGTCCTGACTTTC.

Here the CDR3 reads CASSPLGASGSGETQYF. CDR3 sequence (DNA): TGTGCCAGCTCACCACTGGGGGCTAGCGGGAGTGGAGAGACCCAGTACTTC. The chain combines TRBV18 with TRBJ2-5, with 10 bases lining up with TRBD2. The CDR3 is made up of 17 amino acids. J gave up 4 bases and V 1 base, and 9 bases lay outside the gene matches. Germline-derived CDR1 and CDR2 are KGHSH and LQKENI.

The chain uses TRBV6-1 and TRBJ1-2; D is perhaps TRBD1 (5 bases). CDR3 length: 14 amino acids. Per germline, CDR1 MNHNS and CDR2 SASEGT. V was clipped by 2 bases and J by 6 bases, with 13 bases between them. CDR3 region: CASSELGLGNGYTF. The CDR3 DNA reads as TGTGCCAGCAGTGAACTGGGGCTGGGAAATGGCTACACCTTC.

The chain carries TRBV15 and TRBJ1-1; D unresolved. The V gene lost 3 bases and the J gene lost 7 bases, with 12 bases spanning the gap. The CDR3 contains 13 residues. Germline CDR1 reads LNHNV; CDR2 reads YYDKDF (reference sequence). The CDR3 DNA is TGTGCCACCAGCAGGGGCGAGAAACTTGAAGCTTTCTTT. Translation gives CATSRGEKLEAFF.

The V and J genes are TRBV19 and TRBJ2-7, with D perhaps TRBD2 (5 bases). Looked up from germline, CDR1 is LNHDA and CDR2 is SQIVND (reference sequence). The CDR3 covers 15 residues. V lost 10 bases, J lost 1 base, and 20 bases lay in between. The CDR3 nucleotides are TGTGCCACCAAGCTACTAGTTGGAGGTTCCTACGAGCAGTACTTC. Residues: CATKLLVGGSYEQYF.

The V and J genes are TRBV19 and TRBJ2-3; D unresolved. This CDR3 is built from 14 residues. CDR1 and CDR2 from the germline V gene are LNHDA and SQIVND (reference sequence). With 1 base removed from V and 2 bases from J, the gap between germline ends came to 7 bases. The CDR3 here is CASSIGQITDTQYF. In DNA, the CDR3 is TGTGCCAGTAGTATAGGGCAGATCACAGATACGCAGTATTTT.

The CDR3 is CASSRRLAGGTDTQYF. CDR3 in DNA: TGTGCCAGTAGTCGCAGACTAGCGGGGGGCACAGATACGCAGTATTTT. The chain recombines TRBV19 with TRBJ2-3, with 12 positions matching TRBD2. With 5 bases clipped from V and 1 base from J, the junction kept 4 bases outside the gene matches. CDR1 is LNHDA, CDR2 SQIVND, per germline (reference sequence). This CDR3 contains 16 residues.

The chain joins TRBV19 to TRBJ1-4; no clear D gene. Trimming stripped 3 bases from V and 6 bases from J, with 5 bases between. CDR3 size: 12 residues. CDR1 LNHDA and CDR2 SQIVND come from the germline V gene (reference sequence). CDR3 region: CASSMRDEKLFF. In DNA, the CDR3 is TGTGCCAGTAGTATGAGGGATGAAAAACTGTTTTTT.